The 3 T cell receptor beta chains listed next were all sequenced from one sample in a study of immune evolution from preneoplasia to lung adenocarcinoma (dated by TCRdb to 2020 to 2022). The library was generated by the immunoSEQ multiplex PCR assay. Here the immuneACCESS table is served through TCRdb, limited to in-frame sequences with V and J called. Missing clones are a known gap in these copies; in checked studies unresolved V genes cover under half, and the rest lacks a known reason. In all, the sample holds 4,500 to 7,000 clones, and around 74% of those were seen once. About a fifth of the sample lies in the top ten. Sequencing used FFPE adjacent normal lung tissue. These receptors originate from an older person with lung adenocarcinoma.

By sample share, this clone is medium-sized. The chain recombines TRBV7-9 with TRBJ2-7; D perhaps matches TRBD1 (5 bases). Trimming pared 0 bases from V and 6 bases from J, leaving 12 bases between. The CDR3 spans 14 residues. Germline V gives CDR1 SEHNR, CDR2 FQNEAQ (reference sequence). CDR3 sequence: CASSLAAGIREQYF. CDR3 bases: TGTGCCAGCAGCTTAGCGGCAGGGATTCGCGAGCAGTACTTC.

This chain uses TRBV4-2 with TRBJ2-1, with 10 bases aligning to TRBD2. The V segment lost 0 bases and the J segment 6 bases; nucleotides outside the gene matches: 5. CDR3 length equals 16 residues. Germline lookup yields CDR1 LGHNA and CDR2 YNFKEQ. This CDR3 is CASSQEAAGGRNEQFF. In nucleotides, the CDR3 is TGTGCCAGCAGCCAAGAAGCAGCGGGGGGGCGCAATGAGCAGTTCTTC.

The chain combines TRBV27 with TRBJ1-1, with D possibly being TRBD1 (6 bases). The germline V gene encodes CDR1 MNHEY and CDR2 SMNVEV (reference sequence). The CDR3 spans 14 residues. V was cut by 8 bases and J by 0 bases, with 13 bases left in between. This CDR3 reads CASGNYRVNTEAFF. CDR3 DNA: TGTGCCAGCGGGAACTACAGGGTGAACACTGAAGCTTTCTTT.